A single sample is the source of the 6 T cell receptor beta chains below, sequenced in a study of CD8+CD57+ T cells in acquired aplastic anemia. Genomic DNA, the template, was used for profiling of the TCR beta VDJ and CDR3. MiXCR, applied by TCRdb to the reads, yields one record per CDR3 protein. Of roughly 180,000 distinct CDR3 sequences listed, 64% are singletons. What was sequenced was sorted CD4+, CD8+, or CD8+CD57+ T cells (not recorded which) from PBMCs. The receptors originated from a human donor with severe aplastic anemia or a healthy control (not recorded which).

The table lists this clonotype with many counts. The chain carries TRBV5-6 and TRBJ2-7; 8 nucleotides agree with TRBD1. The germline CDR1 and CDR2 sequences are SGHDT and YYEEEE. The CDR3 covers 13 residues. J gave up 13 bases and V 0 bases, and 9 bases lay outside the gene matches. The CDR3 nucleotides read TGTGCCAGCAGCTTGGTCCAGGGGGCGCTTCTTTACTTC. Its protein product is CASSLVQGALLYF.

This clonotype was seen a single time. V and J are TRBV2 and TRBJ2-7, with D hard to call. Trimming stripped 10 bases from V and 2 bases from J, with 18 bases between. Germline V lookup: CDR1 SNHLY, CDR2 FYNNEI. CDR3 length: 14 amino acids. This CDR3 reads CAILGTVSTYEQYF. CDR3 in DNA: TGTGCCATCCTGGGCACAGTGTCTACCTACGAGCAGTACTTC.

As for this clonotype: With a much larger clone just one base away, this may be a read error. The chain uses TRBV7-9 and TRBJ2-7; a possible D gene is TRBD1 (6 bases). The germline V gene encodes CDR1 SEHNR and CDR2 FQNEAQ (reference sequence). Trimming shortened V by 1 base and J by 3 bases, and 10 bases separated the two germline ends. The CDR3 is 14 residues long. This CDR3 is CASSLVDRVYEQYF. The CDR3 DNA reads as TGTGCCAGCAGCTTAGTGGACAGAGTCTACGAGCAGTACTTC. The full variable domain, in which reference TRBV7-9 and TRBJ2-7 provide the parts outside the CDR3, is DTGVSQNPRHKITKRGQNVTFRCDPISEHNRLYWYRQTLGQGPEFLTYFQNEAQLEKSRLLSDRFSAERPKGSFSTLEIQRTEQGDSAMYLCASSLVDRVYEQYFGPGTRLTVT.

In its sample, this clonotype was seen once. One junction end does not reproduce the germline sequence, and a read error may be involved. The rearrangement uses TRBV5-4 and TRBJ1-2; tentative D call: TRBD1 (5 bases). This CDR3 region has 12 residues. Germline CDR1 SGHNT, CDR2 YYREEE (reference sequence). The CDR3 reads CASSQGVYGYTF. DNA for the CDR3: TGCGCCAGCAGCCAGGGTGTGTATGGCTACACCTTC.

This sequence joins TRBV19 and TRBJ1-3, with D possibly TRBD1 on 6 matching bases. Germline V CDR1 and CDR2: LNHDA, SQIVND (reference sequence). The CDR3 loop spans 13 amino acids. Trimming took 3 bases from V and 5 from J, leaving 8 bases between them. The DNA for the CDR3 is TGTGCCAGTAGTATTGACAGGAGAAACACCATATATTTT. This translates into CASSIDRRNTIYF.

This CDR3 is CSARPLGQGAWETQYF. The CDR3 DNA sequence: TGCAGTGCTAGACCTTTAGGACAGGGGGCTTGGGAGACCCAGTACTTC. This chain joins TRBV20-1 and TRBJ2-5; 11 positions match TRBD1. J lost 5 bases, V lost 2 bases, and 10 bases had no gene match. The V gene's germline CDR1 is DFQATT and CDR2 SNEGSKA (reference sequence). This CDR3 has 16 residues.